This T cell receptor (beta chain) was sequenced during a study of cytomegalovirus exposure and HLA in healthy donors. Findings and caveats of the study: One variant, a missense change in DCLRE1C, was linked in a later analysis to TCR beta V- and J-gene trimming. Earlier findings revealed that most TCR beta V segments proved productive either about 87% or about 30% of the time. Roughly uniform sequencing depth across donors was assumed, possibly incorrectly.

This CDR3 contains 12 residues. Germline V gene sequence: CDR1 SGHTA, CDR2 FQGNSA. Trimming removed 2 bases at V and 6 bases at J, with 7 bases between. On this clone: Its target is unknown. The same CDR3 also results from other DNA sequences found in this sample.

The PCR had 60 Vbeta and 13 Jbeta primers. Assay: immunoSEQ multiplex PCR; the TCRdb copy retains only in-frame clones and omits some. Here the sample spans 45,000 to 65,000 clones, around 67% being singletons. The TCR sequence derives from a woman in her forties or fifties in good health and CMV-seropositive. The material sequenced was PBMCs. This sequence joins TRBV7-2 and TRBJ1-2; TRBD1 might be the D (5 bases). The CDR3 loop reads CASSLQGNGYTF. CDR3 in DNA: TGTGCCAGCAGCTTACAGGGAAATGGCTACACCTTC.